Following are 14 T cell receptor beta chains from one sample sequenced in a study of cytotoxic CD8 clonotypes in ibrutinib-treated CLL. Here immunoSEQ multiplex PCR was the method, and the copy in TCRdb shows in-frame clones only, minus some. There are approximately 100,000 clones in the sample; approximately 58% occur only once, and 30% to 45% lies in the top ten. The sample was PBMCs, taken after 24 months of ibrutinib treatment. These TCRs come from a human donor with chronic lymphocytic leukemia.

This clone was detected only once. CDR3 in DNA: TGTGCCAGCAGCGACCCTACAGGGGCTAGTGAAAAACTGTTTTTT. Translated, it gives CASSDPTGASEKLFF. V is TRBV9 and J is TRBJ1-4; 7 bases fit TRBD1. This CDR3 is built from 15 residues. Germline V lookup: CDR1 SGDLS, CDR2 YYNGEE. J was trimmed by 7 bases and V by 3 bases; bases with no gene match: 9.

This clone was seen ten or more times. The V and J genes are TRBV20-1 and TRBJ2-1, with D uncertain. CDR3 size: 11 residues. Germline loops: CDR1 DFQATT, CDR2 SNEGSKA (reference sequence). V was pared by 5 bases and J by 8 bases, with 10 bases between. CDR3 residues: CSASLTDEQFF. The CDR3, as DNA: TGCAGTGCTTCTCTCACGGATGAGCAGTTCTTC.

This clone was seen just once. The gene calls are TRBV30 and TRBJ2-3, with 12 bases aligning to TRBD2. CDR1 and CDR2 (germline): GTSNPN, SVGIG (reference sequence). The V segment lost 3 bases and the J segment 6 bases; nucleotides outside the gene matches: 13. The CDR3 spans 17 residues. CDR3 nucleotide sequence: TGTGCCTGGAGGCGGACTAGCGGGACACCTATGGGCGATACGCAGTATTTT. Amino acids: CAWRRTSGTPMGDTQYF.

This rearrangement joins TRBV28 to TRBJ2-5, with D perhaps given as TRBD1 or TRBD2 (5 bases each). CDR1 is MDHEN and CDR2 is SYDVKM in the germline V gene. This CDR3 has 13 amino acids. V was cut by 2 bases and J by 5 bases, with 9 bases left in between. CDR3 residues: CASSLGTGETQYF. Written as DNA, the CDR3 is TGTGCCAGCAGTTTAGGGACGGGGGAGACCCAGTACTTC.

V gene TRBV7-2 combines with J gene TRBJ2-1; D ambiguous. The CDR3 consists of 12 residues. V dropped 1 base and J dropped 7 bases, with 5 bases sitting between them. CDR1 and CDR2 from the germline V gene are SGHTA and FQGNSA. This chain's CDR3 is CASSLGLNEQFF. CDR3 DNA: TGTGCCAGCAGCTTAGGTCTAAATGAGCAGTTCTTC.

The genes are TRBV18 and TRBJ1-6; 10 bases are a match to TRBD1. CDR1 and CDR2 (germline): KGHSH, LQKENI. The CDR3 extends over 17 amino acids. V shed 1 base, J shed 6 bases, and the junction held 6 bases outside the gene matches. CDR3 bases: TGTGCCAGCTCACCACAGGGACAGGGGATTTCTAATTCACCCCTCCACTTT. Translating it yields CASSPQGQGISNSPLHF.

Only one count was recorded for this clone. The rearrangement uses TRBV19 and TRBJ2-7; the D is unclear. Germline CDR1 and CDR2: LNHDA and SQIVND (reference sequence). V was shortened by 9 bases and J by 2 bases, with 8 bases between the two germline ends. The CDR3 sequence is 11 residues long. CDR3 amino acids: CASRLTYEQYF. The CDR3 DNA sequence: TGTGCCAGCAGACTGACCTACGAGCAGTACTTC. The full variable domain, rest sourced from reference TRBV19 and TRBJ2-7, is DGGITQSPKYLFRKEGQNVTLSCEQNLNHDAMYWYRQDPGQGLRLIYYSQIVNDFQKGDIAEGYSVSREKKESFPLTVTSAQKNPTAFYLCASRLTYEQYFGPGTRLTVT.

This rearrangement joins TRBV6-5 to TRBJ2-7, with TRBD2 matching over 8 bases. This CDR3 is built from 15 residues. V gave up 4 bases and J gave up 3 bases; unmatched junction bases: 8. Germline V gives CDR1 MNHEY, CDR2 SVGAGI. Here the CDR3 DNA reads TGTGCCAGCAGTTCCAAACGGGGACTAGACTACGAGCAGTACTTC. It specifies CASSSKRGLDYEQYF.

This chain connects TRBV5-6 to TRBJ1-1; D is unresolved. The CDR3 consists of 15 residues. Deletions cut 3 bases from V and 6 bases from J, with 18 bases between. CDR1 and CDR2 from the germline V gene are SGHDT and YYEEEE. CDR3 nucleotides: TGTGCCAGCAGCTCAACGGAGTGGGGTAGGCCTGAAGCTTTCTTT. It specifies CASSSTEWGRPEAFF. The full variable domain, rest sourced from reference TRBV5-6 and TRBJ1-1, is DAGVTQSPTHLIKTRGQQVTLRCSPKSGHDTVSWYQQALGQGPQFIFQYYEEEERQRGNFPDRFSGHQFPNYSSELNVNALLLGDSALYLCASSSTEWGRPEAFFGQGTRLTVV.

This clone was counted many times. The V and J genes are TRBV19 and TRBJ1-1, with 8 nucleotides matching TRBD1. This CDR3 has 14 amino acids. Germline CDR1 LNHDA, CDR2 SQIVND (reference sequence). V gave up 6 bases and J gave up 7 bases; unmatched junction bases: 10. The CDR3 DNA is TGTGCCAGTAGCCCGACAGGGGTAGACGGTGAAGCTTTCTTT. This sequence encodes CASSPTGVDGEAFF.

The rearrangement links TRBV4-1 to TRBJ2-1; D uncertain. Germline V gene sequence: CDR1 MGHRA, CDR2 YSYEKL. V shed 0 bases and J shed 5 bases, with 11 bases lying between them. CDR3 length equals 15 residues. The CDR3 sequence: CASSQDSRQNNEQFF. The CDR3 DNA follows: TGCGCCAGCAGCCAAGATTCAAGGCAGAACAATGAGCAGTTCTTC.

This clone was seen at least ten times. The V call is TRBV19, the J call TRBJ2-6; no clear D. Per germline, CDR1 LNHDA and CDR2 SQIVND (reference sequence). Trimming removed 3 bases at V and 1 base at J, with 13 bases between. The CDR3 totals 17 residues. The CDR3 region has the DNA TGTGCCAGTAGTATCATCCGTTACGGGTCTGGGGCCAACGTCCTGACTTTC. Translating gives CASSIIRYGSGANVLTF.

The V and J genes are TRBV5-1 and TRBJ2-7; D possibly corresponds to TRBD2 (5 bases). V was trimmed by 0 bases and J by 3 bases, leaving 10 bases between them. Germline V gene lookup returns CDR1 SGHRS and CDR2 YFSETQ. The CDR3 extends over 14 amino acids. The CDR3 DNA follows: TGCGCCAGCAGCTTGGACGGAGGTGGCTACGAGCAGTACTTC. This codes for CASSLDGGGYEQYF.

This clone has only a few counts. The chain recombines TRBV5-1 with TRBJ2-2, with D perhaps matching TRBD2 (6 bases). Trimming took 0 bases from V and 7 from J, leaving 13 bases between them. The CDR3 spans 15 residues. Germline assignment: CDR1 SGHRS and CDR2 YFSETQ. The DNA of the CDR3 is TGCGCCAGCAGCTTGGTATCTCGGGGGAACGGGGAGCTGTTTTTT. Encoded protein: CASSLVSRGNGELFF. The whole variable domain, filled in from reference TRBV5-1 and TRBJ2-2, reads KAGVTQTPRYLIKTRGQQVTLSCSPISGHRSVSWYQQTPGQGLQFLFEYFSETQRNKGNFPGRFSGRQFSNSRSEMNVSTLELGDSALYLCASSLVSRGNGELFFGEGSRLTVL.